Listed here are 13 T cell receptor beta chains from one sample, sequenced in a study of neurological immune-mediated disorders. TCRdb reprocessed the 5' RACE reads via MiXCR and lists one record per CDR3 protein. The table has tens of thousands of distinct CDR3 sequences, 4% to 6% seen once. The sample taken for sequencing was PBMCs. Every receptor here comes from a woman aged 50 to 60 with multiple sclerosis.

This clonotype was observed many times. The chain employs TRBV15 and TRBJ1-1; no definite D call. Looked up from germline, CDR1 is LNHNV and CDR2 is YYDKDF (reference sequence). Trimming removed 2 bases at V and 4 bases at J, with 8 bases between. This CDR3 contains 13 residues. The CDR3 bases are TGTGCCACCAGCAGACTTCCCGCCACTGAAGCTTTCTTT. This encodes CATSRLPATEAFF.

This clonotype was detected ten times or more. J is TRBJ1-2 and V is TRBV10-3; D is ambiguous. The CDR3 length is 15 residues. The V gene's germline CDR1 is ENHRY and CDR2 SYGVKD. Between the trimmed V and J ends, which lost 0 bases and 0 bases, there was a span of 8 bases. CDR3 nucleotides: TGTGCCATCAGTGAGTCGTGGGAAGCTAACTATGGCTACACCTTC. This encodes CAISESWEANYGYTF.

This clonotype was counted only a few times. The CDR3, as DNA: TGTGCCAGCACCCCGGATCTAAATCAGCCCCAGCATTTT. This encodes CASTPDLNQPQHF. The rearrangement uses TRBV6-6 and TRBJ1-5; D is undetermined. This CDR3 comprises 13 residues. Germline values: CDR1 MNHNY, CDR2 SVGAGI (reference sequence). Between the trimmed V and J ends, which lost 7 bases and 4 bases, there was a span of 11 bases.

There are many counts of this clonotype. The chain employs TRBV6-6 and TRBJ1-4; 8 bases map to TRBD1. CDR3 length equals 14 residues. CDR1 is MNHNY and CDR2 is SVGAGI in the germline V gene (reference sequence). With 7 bases clipped from V and 8 bases from J, the junction kept 9 bases outside the gene matches. CDR3 sequence: CASTPDRVDEKLFF. The CDR3 coding sequence is TGTGCCAGCACCCCGGACAGGGTAGACGAAAAACTGTTTTTT.

This clonotype was detected many times. The J gene is TRBJ1-3, the V gene TRBV5-1, with TRBD1 as a possible D gene (5 bases). The CDR3 contains 15 residues. V shed 0 bases and J shed 4 bases, with 11 bases lying between them. In germline, CDR1 is SGHRS, CDR2 YFSETQ. DNA of the CDR3: TGCGCCAGCAGCTTGGTTGGAGGGGACGGAAACACCATATATTTT. The encoded protein is CASSLVGGDGNTIYF.

This clonotype was counted at least ten times. The rearrangement uses TRBV20-1 and TRBJ2-5; TRBD1 aligns across 9 bases. Losses at the gene ends were 5 bases for V and 5 bases for J; bases not matched to a gene: 6. There are 13 residues in the CDR3. CDR1 and CDR2 (germline): DFQATT, SNEGSKA (reference sequence). CDR3 in DNA: TGCAGTGCTGCCGGGACAGGGTTCGAGACCCAGTACTTC. Protein: CSAAGTGFETQYF.

This clonotype was found many times. The chain is built from TRBV20-1 and TRBJ1-2; the match to TRBD1 covers 8 bases. The V gene's germline CDR1 is DFQATT and CDR2 SNEGSKA (reference sequence). The CDR3 spans 13 residues. The V segment lost 6 bases and the J segment 12 bases; nucleotides outside the gene matches: 15. The CDR3 loop is CSAFAFQTGENTF. The CDR3 DNA reads TGCAGTGCGTTCGCATTTCAGACAGGGGAAAACACCTTC.

In its sample, this clonotype was seen many times. The V gene is TRBV7-8, the J gene TRBJ2-5, with TRBD1 matching 9 bases. Germline assignment: CDR1 SGHVS and CDR2 FQNEAQ. The CDR3 spans 14 residues. V lost 5 bases, J lost 4 bases, and 5 bases stayed unmatched. The CDR3 sequence: CASSRDRVSETQYF. Written as DNA, the CDR3 is TGTGCCAGCAGCAGGGACAGGGTCTCAGAGACCCAGTACTTC.

The sample holds many counts of this clonotype. The chain carries TRBV29-1 and TRBJ2-1, with 7 bases identical to TRBD1. The CDR3 covers 16 residues. V was clipped by 3 bases and J by 7 bases; unmatched bases: 15. The germline gives CDR1 SQVTM, CDR2 ANQGSEA. CDR3 DNA: TGCAGCGTTGAGGTTTATAGGGGGCAGGACCCGAATGAGCAGTTCTTC. Residues: CSVEVYRGQDPNEQFF.

This clonotype came up many times. The gene calls are TRBV5-5 and TRBJ2-3, with D perhaps TRBD1 (5 bases). Germline V gene data show CDR1 as SGHKS and CDR2 as YYEKEE (reference sequence). There are 14 residues in the CDR3. Trimming left V 0 bases short and J 3 bases short, with 8 bases between. The CDR3 DNA reads TGTGCCAGCAGCTTGGACAGGTGGACAGATACGCAGTATTTT. Protein sequence: CASSLDRWTDTQYF.

This clonotype has ten or more counts. V gene TRBV7-2 combines with J gene TRBJ2-7; D could derive from TRBD1 or TRBD2 (5 bases each). The V gene lost 6 bases and the J gene lost 4 bases, with 19 bases spanning the gap. The CDR3 sequence is 15 residues long. The germline CDR1 and CDR2 sequences are SGHTA and FQGNSA. CDR3 DNA sequence: TGTGCCAGCAGGAGAGGGGACGATTTTATGTACGAGCAGTACTTC. Translating gives CASRRGDDFMYEQYF.

This clonotype was observed many times. This chain connects TRBV5-6 to TRBJ2-1, with 10 positions matching TRBD2. This CDR3 contains 15 residues. V lost 4 bases, J lost 7 bases, and 8 bases stayed unmatched. The germline V gene encodes CDR1 SGHDT and CDR2 YYEEEE. DNA of the CDR3: TGTGCCAGCAGCCAGCTAGCGGGGGCCGTGAATGAGCAGTTCTTC. Amino acids: CASSQLAGAVNEQFF.

The V call is TRBV7-2, the J call TRBJ2-3; TRBD1 might be the D (6 bases). The germline V and J ends were trimmed by 5 bases and 8 bases, with 20 bases remaining between them. This CDR3 spans 15 amino acids. The germline gives CDR1 SGHTA, CDR2 FQGNSA. The CDR3 protein is CASSPRQGLIATQYF. In DNA form, the CDR3 reads TGTGCCAGCAGCCCCCGGCAGGGGCTTATAGCTACGCAGTATTTT.